This T cell receptor beta chain was documented in a study of blood T cell repertoires in COVID-19. Generated by immunoSEQ multiplex PCR, the TCRdb table keeps only in-frame clones and is missing some. This repertoire shows approximately 210,000 clones, around 85% found once; its top ten account for 0.65% to 0.95%. The V gene end was trimmed by 5 bases and the J gene end by 4 bases; junction bases not matched to a gene: 6. The CDR3 consists of 14 residues. Germline lookup yields CDR1 SGHTA and CDR2 FQGNSA. V gene TRBV7-2 combines with J gene TRBJ1-2; TRBD1 aligns across 8 bases. Sequencing was done on a sample of peripheral blood. The origin of this receptor is a woman aged 70-85 years with acute or convalescent COVID-19. The CDR3, as DNA: TGTGCCAGCAGCCCAGGACAGGGAATCTATGGCTACACCTTC. It codes for CASSPGQGIYGYTF.